This paragraph covers one TCR beta chain sequence. Measured with immunoSEQ multiplex PCR; TCRdb has only the in-frame clones, and not every one. The sample contains some 70,000 clones, around 95% of which appear only once. The record originates from a study of technical replicates of blood from several donors. The CDR3 is 15 amino acids. The V gene lost 3 bases and the J gene lost 3 bases, with 16 bases spanning the gap. Germline V gives CDR1 SGDLS, CDR2 YYNGEE. Sequencing was done on a sample of T cells isolated from PBMCs. The receptor was derived from a human donor in good health. The chain joins TRBV9 to TRBJ2-7, with a possible D match to TRBD2 (5 bases). In DNA, the CDR3 is TGTGCCAGCAGCGGGGGTAGCCCGGGAATCTACGAGCAGTACTTC. As protein: CASSGGSPGIYEQYF.